Listed below are T cell receptor beta chains from one sample, sequenced in a study of post-analysis software for immune sequencing data. TCRdb redid the calling of the PCR reads with MiXCR, one entry per CDR3 protein. The profile covers around 710,000 distinct CDR3 sequences, with under 60% appearing a single time and 4.9% taken by the ten largest. The specimen was blood. These receptor sequences come from a girl aged 5-17 years with multiple sclerosis. Both conserved end residues are part of each CDR3. The D gene is left open where the match is weak. Clone size is given for some rows only: seen once, a few or many times, or a class if the clone is expanded.

clone_size | d_call | j_call | v_call | cdr3_length | cdr3_aa | cdr3_nt
NA | NA | TRBJ2-4 | TRBV12-3/TRBV12-4 | 14 | CASSVFQGTAIQYF | TGTGCCAGCAGTGTCTTCCAGGGGACTGCAATTCAGTACTTC
NA | TRBD2 | TRBJ2-3 | TRBV12-3/TRBV12-4 | 13 | CASMAGVSDTQYF | TGTGCCAGCATGGCGGGAGTGTCAGATACGCAGTATTTT
NA | TRBD1 | TRBJ2-7 | TRBV19 | 13 | CASSYSRDSEQYF | TGTGCCAGTAGTTATTCCCGGGACAGCGAGCAGTACTTC
few | NA | TRBJ2-7 | TRBV5-1 | 13 | CASSTDTNYEQYF | TGCGCCAGCAGCACGGACACAAACTACGAGCAGTACTTC
NA | NA | TRBJ1-4 | TRBV5-1 | 14 | CASTTDIPGEKLFF | TGCGCCAGCACCACGGACATCCCCGGGGAAAAACTGTTTTTT
NA | NA | TRBJ2-7 | TRBV30 | 14 | CAWSVFGVTGEQYF | TGTGCCTGGAGTGTATTTGGGGTAACCGGCGAGCAGTACTTC
NA | NA | TRBJ1-2 | TRBV27 | 12 | CASSYGFGGYTF | TGTGCCAGCAGTTACGGTTTTGGTGGCTACACCTTC
NA | NA | TRBJ1-5 | TRBV27 | 15 | CASSSSGDTRQPQHF | TGTGCCAGCAGTTCATCAGGGGATACCAGGCAGCCCCAGCATTTT
NA | NA | TRBJ1-5 | TRBV12-3/TRBV12-4 | 16 | CASSLASAGLDQPQHF | TGTGCCAGCAGTTTAGCGAGCGCAGGGCTGGATCAGCCCCAGCATTTT
NA | NA | TRBJ2-1 | TRBV20-1 | 11 | CSAQFQETQFF | TGCAGTGCCCAGTTTCAAGAGACCCAGTTCTTC
once | NA | TRBJ2-7 | TRBV28 | 13 | CASSPWDFYEQYF | TGTGCCAGCAGTCCCTGGGACTTCTACGAGCAGTACTTC